This T cell receptor beta chain stems from a study of identical twins. Study outcomes and limitations: Fewer insertions were carried by abundant cord blood beta clonotypes, but none was seen in memory repertoires. Shared out-of-frame alpha sequences (those common to twins) showed excess low generation probability.

The CDR3 has 16 residues. V dropped 7 bases and J dropped 0; count of bases not matched to a gene: 13. Germline V gene sequence: CDR1 DFQATT, CDR2 SNEGSKA (reference sequence). Points on this clonotype: Its antigen remains unidentified.

TCRdb redid the calling of the 5' RACE reads with MiXCR, one entry per CDR3 protein. This sample has under 250,000 distinct CDR3 sequences; around 7.6% occur once, and the top ten carry about 5.6%. The same data also contributed to another study, on yellow fever vaccine responses in identical twins. In that study: In identical twins, vaccine T cell responses appeared partly shared and partly individual.

V gene TRBV20-1 combines with J gene TRBJ2-7, with 9 positions matching TRBD2. Specimen: CD8+ T cells sorted from blood. The sequence was obtained from a woman under 30 in good health. The CDR3 DNA reads TGCAGTGTTGAATTGGCGGGAGGGCTCTACTCCTACGAGCAGTACTTC. Translating it yields CSVELAGGLYSYEQYF.